The T cell receptor (beta chain) under discussion was sequenced for a study of Ad26.COV2.S vaccination and SARS-CoV-2 variants. Whole-study findings and limits: Breadth and depth estimates from TCRs may understate total T cell responses. Vaccinees showed greater spike-specific TCR breadth than placebo recipients.

The protocol was immunoSEQ multiplex PCR, while the TCRdb copy is restricted to in-frame clones and leaves out a portion. The data hold more than 85,000 clones, with around 80% observed a single time. The CDR3 contains 17 residues. The ends were cut back, 5 bases at V and 9 bases at J, with 23 bases in the middle. CDR1 and CDR2 from the germline V gene are MNHEY and SMNVEV (reference sequence). Comment on this clone: Its antigen remains unidentified.

The TCR originated in a human donor who had recovered from COVID-19. This sample comprised peripheral blood, obtained after recovery from COVID-19. The V and J genes are TRBV27 and TRBJ1-6; a possible D gene is TRBD1 (6 bases). CDR3 nucleotides: TGTGCCAGCAGTCCCCGGGGGCAGGGAGTCCTCGGTTCACCCCTCCACTTT. It yields the protein CASSPRGQGVLGSPLHF.